This TCR beta chain was documented in a study of esophageal squamous cell carcinoma under preoperative chemotherapy listed by TCRdb under 2018. Concerning the study at large: In the study, TCR repertoires were profiled in both peripheral blood T cells and tumor-infiltrating lymphocytes. The effects of paclitaxel-nedaplatin chemotherapy on T-cell receptor repertoires in patients with esophageal squamous cell carcinoma were assessed. Roughly 5 patients with primary esophageal squamous cell carcinoma made up the cohort. Repertoires from samples obtained before paclitaxel-nedaplatin therapy were compared with repertoires from samples obtained after paclitaxel-nedaplatin therapy. The study at large found these results: The analysis included only 5 or 6 patients with esophageal squamous cell carcinoma, making the cohort small. After chemotherapy, TCR diversity rose significantly in peripheral T cells, but this increase was not seen in tumor-infiltrating lymphocytes. Tumor-infiltrating lymphocytes after treatment appeared to come partly from peripheral T cells migrating into the tumor, rather than solely from local clonal changes. Immediate and substantial changes in clonotype frequency were induced by paclitaxel-nedaplatin therapy, and contraction rather than amplification was more likely to be observed among abundant clones.

The method was PCR. TCRdb records HiSeq X Ten as the sequencer. TCR repertoires were characterized by high-throughput sequencing. The public reads were run again by TCRdb, first through fastp at Q25 and then through MiXCR, and only productive beta chains were kept. Under each unique CDR3 protein, matching rows form one entry showing the most common genes and DNA. This sample lists around 9,700 distinct CDR3 sequences; about 63% were detected once. The ten largest clones take up roughly 29% of the sample. In regard to this clonotype: The antigen this receptor binds is unknown. No much larger clonotype is one base removed from it; base qualities were not supplied.

The cysteine opens and the phenylalanine closes a CDR3 of 14 amino acids. Solely the CDR3 DNA is kept, with 42 bases framed from the first base. V is shortened by 2 bases, J by 7 bases, and the region joining them spans 12 bases. In light of the paper, this sample's time point label describes: after preoperative PTX-NDP chemotherapy. Before surgery, patients were given paclitaxel-nedaplatin as preoperative chemotherapy. The clonotype originates from a human donor with esophageal squamous cell carcinoma. The donor label of this sample is uncertain. The sample was collected from a patient given preoperative chemotherapy. Here the chain combines TRBV12-3 or TRBV12-4 and TRBJ2-1; TRBD2 might be the D gene, on 6 matching bases. The CDR3: CASSLSRETNEQFF. In nucleotides, the sequence is TGTGCCAGCAGTTTAAGTCGGGAGACGAATGAGCAGTTCTTC.